These 27 T cell receptor beta chains were sequenced from one sample in a study of regulatory T cells in long-lasting Graves disease. Construction of the TCR beta libraries employed iRepertoire HTBI primers in conjunction with Arm-PCR of CDR3 regions. In TCRdb, the multiplex PCR reads were re-called with MiXCR into one record per CDR3 protein. The sample includes about 450,000 distinct CDR3 sequences, 20% to 25% of them seen just once. The time point: persistent/refractory GD, antithyroid drugs over 5 years with positive TRAb. Extracted RNA from PBMCs served as the source of the TCR library. The material sequenced was peripheral blood mononuclear cells (PBMCs), taken when the disease was refractory, from a patient treated with antithyroid drugs. The receptors here all came from a female donor with Graves disease.

This clonotype was recorded at least ten times. The chain links TRBV2 to TRBJ1-2; D is perhaps TRBD1 (5 bases). The CDR3 loop spans 11 amino acids. The V gene's germline CDR1 is SNHLY and CDR2 FYNNEI. The V end lost 8 bases, the J end lost 4 bases, and 8 bases lay between the germline ends. DNA for the CDR3: TGTGCCAGCTTAGACAGCTATGGCTACACCTTC. This encodes CASLDSYGYTF.

Comment on this clonotype: This sequence may be a read error, since a much larger clone differs from it by one base. The rearrangement uses TRBV6-1 and TRBJ1-2; 7 bases are shared with TRBD1. Germline V gene lookup returns CDR1 MNHNS and CDR2 SASEGT. The CDR3 has 14 residues. CDR3 DNA sequence: TGTGCCAGCAGTACCCCGACAGGGACGAATGGCTGCACCTTC. Translating gives CASSTPTGTNGCTF.

The rearrangement uses TRBV2 and TRBJ2-2; 7 bases agree with TRBD1. The germline V gene encodes CDR1 SNHLY and CDR2 FYNNEI. Trimming cost V 6 bases and J 4 bases; bases outside gene matches: 11. The CDR3 loop spans 16 amino acids. The CDR3 here is CASRPDRRHSTGELFF. In DNA form, the CDR3 reads TGTGCCAGCAGACCGGACAGGCGACATTCCACCGGGGAGCTGTTTTTT.

This clonotype was found many times. The chain employs TRBV7-2 and TRBJ2-7; 8 nucleotides align to TRBD2. Germline loops: CDR1 SGHTA, CDR2 FQGNSA. CDR3 size: 15 residues. J gave up 2 bases and V 1 base, and 4 bases lay outside the gene matches. CDR3 residues: CASSLGGGGTYEQYF. In DNA, the CDR3 is TGTGCCAGCAGCTTAGGGGGCGGGGGGACCTACGAGCAGTACTTC.

This clonotype was detected ten times or more. The chain combines TRBV5-1 with TRBJ1-2, with 8 bases fitting TRBD1. The CDR3 spans 16 residues. Germline lookup yields CDR1 SGHRS and CDR2 YFSETQ. The V gene end was trimmed by 1 base and the J gene end by 3 bases; junction bases not matched to a gene: 8. CDR3 DNA: TGCGCCAGCAGCTTGAGCGTCGGACAGGGTGACTATGGCTACACCTTC. Its protein product is CASSLSVGQGDYGYTF.

J is TRBJ1-1 and V is TRBV25-1; 7 nucleotides align to TRBD1. The V and J ends lost 8 bases and 2 bases, in that order; junction bases with no gene match: 5. Germline CDR1 is MGHDK and CDR2 is SYGVNS. The CDR3 is made up of 13 amino acids. CDR3 in DNA: TGTGCCAGCCGGGGACAGATTAACACTGAAGCTTTCTTT. Protein product: CASRGQINTEAFF.

The chain uses TRBV24-1 and TRBJ1-2; the D is unclear. The CDR3 covers 13 residues. Germline CDR1 reads KGHDR; CDR2 reads SFDVKD. V was shortened by 3 bases and J by 3 bases, with 7 bases between the two germline ends. The CDR3 loop is CATSDGGDYGYTF. CDR3 sequence (DNA): TGTGCCACCAGTGATGGTGGGGACTATGGCTACACCTTC.

The rearrangement joins TRBV7-2 to TRBJ1-1; D not resolved. Per germline, CDR1 SGHTA and CDR2 FQGNSA. This CDR3 region has 17 residues. Trimming removed 2 bases at V and 0 bases at J, with 16 bases between. CDR3 in amino acids: CASSLNSFGEMNTEAFF. CDR3 DNA: TGTGCCAGCAGCTTAAACTCTTTTGGGGAAATGAACACTGAAGCTTTCTTT.

This chain connects TRBV12-3 or TRBV12-4 to TRBJ2-7, with 7 bases matching TRBD1. After removal of 6 bases from V and 6 bases from J, the junction contained 11 bases not matched to a gene. The length of the CDR3 is 14 residues. The CDR3 loop is CASSRTGEGAEQYF. Written as DNA, the CDR3 is TGTGCCAGCAGCCGGACAGGAGAAGGAGCCGAGCAGTACTTC.

The chain carries TRBV18 and TRBJ2-2; weak D call: TRBD2 (5 bases). Trimming removed 6 bases at V and 2 bases at J, with 7 bases between. CDR1 is KGHSH, CDR2 LQKENI, per germline. CDR3 length equals 13 residues. CDR3 region: CASSGLNTGELFF. The CDR3 DNA follows: TGTGCCAGCTCCGGACTTAACACCGGGGAGCTGTTTTTT.

This clonotype was seen many times. The rearrangement links TRBV7-8 to TRBJ2-4; perhaps TRBD2 as D (6 bases). The CDR3 length is 16 residues. Germline lookup yields CDR1 SGHVS and CDR2 FQNEAQ. Trimming cost V 0 bases and J 3 bases, with 12 bases left between them. The CDR3 DNA sequence: TGTGCCAGCAGCTTAGCAGGGAGGAAGGGCAAAAACATTCAGTACTTC. Amino acids: CASSLAGRKGKNIQYF.

This clonotype appeared a few times. The rearrangement joins TRBV5-4 to TRBJ2-3; D perhaps matches TRBD2 (6 bases). V was cut by 4 bases and J by 0 bases, with 15 bases left in between. The CDR3 loop spans 16 amino acids. CDR1 SGHNT and CDR2 YYREEE come from the germline V gene (reference sequence). This chain's CDR3 is CASSRLATTSTDTQYF. Written as DNA, the CDR3 is TGTGCCAGCAGCCGGCTAGCGACCACTAGCACAGATACGCAGTATTTT.

The chain links TRBV28 to TRBJ2-7; a possible D gene is TRBD1 (5 bases). The germline V and J ends were trimmed by 8 bases and 5 bases, with 19 bases remaining between them. The CDR3 has 14 amino acids. The germline V gene has CDR1 MDHEN and CDR2 SYDVKM. The CDR3 coding sequence is TGTGCCAGCCTTGGGGCGGCAGGGAAGGACGAGCAGTACTTC. Translating gives CASLGAAGKDEQYF.

The table lists this clonotype with a few counts. The chain recombines TRBV7-2 with TRBJ2-7; D may be TRBD2 (7 bases). Germline CDR1 is SGHTA and CDR2 is FQGNSA. The CDR3 spans 15 residues. V was pared by 2 bases and J by 3 bases, with 14 bases between. The CDR3 loop reads CASSLIIGGVYEQYF. CDR3 bases: TGTGCCAGCAGCTTAATCATAGGGGGGGTCTACGAGCAGTACTTC.

Ten or more counts support this clonotype. The chain employs TRBV3-1 and TRBJ1-4; 7 bases line up with TRBD1. The CDR3 loop spans 14 amino acids. Per germline, CDR1 LGHDT and CDR2 YNNKEL (reference sequence). V lost 3 bases to trimming and J lost 8 bases; unmatched junction nucleotides: 6. The CDR3 DNA follows: TGTGCCAGCAGCCAGCACCCGGGACAGGAAAAACTGTTTTTT. Protein sequence: CASSQHPGQEKLFF.

The CDR3 loop is CASYYSGSSETQYF. In DNA form, the CDR3 reads TGTGCCAGCTATTATAGCGGGAGCTCAGAGACCCAGTACTTC. This rearrangement joins TRBV2 to TRBJ2-5, with TRBD2 identical over 9 bases. V trimming: 8 bases; J trimming: 4 bases; junction bases outside the gene matches: 8. This CDR3 contains 14 residues. Germline values: CDR1 SNHLY, CDR2 FYNNEI.

This clonotype was observed many times. The gene calls are TRBV20-1 and TRBJ2-7; D is unclear. In germline, CDR1 is DFQATT, CDR2 SNEGSKA (reference sequence). CDR3 length: 14 residues. Deletions cut 3 bases from V and 0 bases from J, with 12 bases between. In DNA, the CDR3 is TGCAGTGCTAGGTTCTTTTCCTCCTCCTACGAGCAGTACTTC. It yields the protein CSARFFSSSYEQYF.

The chain combines TRBV5-1 with TRBJ2-2; TRBD1 matches 8 bases. The V and J ends lost 2 bases and 1 base, in that order; junction bases with no gene match: 4. Looked up from germline, CDR1 is SGHRS and CDR2 is YFSETQ. The CDR3 has 16 residues. The CDR3 sequence is CASSFADRGNTGELFF. For the CDR3, the DNA is TGCGCCAGCAGCTTTGCCGACAGGGGGAACACCGGGGAGCTGTTTTTT.

There are many counts of this clonotype. The V and J genes are TRBV2 and TRBJ1-1, with D perhaps TRBD1 (6 bases). This CDR3 is 16 amino acids long. V dropped 6 bases and J dropped 5 bases, with 22 bases sitting between them. The germline V gene encodes CDR1 SNHLY and CDR2 FYNNEI. The CDR3 loop is CASSTGASLVGTEAFF. The CDR3 DNA reads TGTGCCAGCAGCACGGGGGCGTCGCTAGTGGGAACTGAAGCTTTCTTT. The entire variable domain, with the rest obtained from reference TRBV2 and TRBJ1-1, is as follows: EPEVTQTPSHQVTQMGQEVILRCVPISNHLYFYWYRQILGQKVEFLVSFYNNEISEKSEIFDDQFSVERPDGSNFTLKIRSTKLEDSAMYFCASSTGASLVGTEAFFGQGTRLTVV.

V usage is TRBV5-5 and J usage is TRBJ2-7; D gene ambiguous. The CDR3 is 15 residues long. V shed 8 bases and J shed 0 bases, with 18 bases lying between them. Germline loops: CDR1 SGHKS, CDR2 YYEKEE (reference sequence). Here the CDR3 DNA reads TGTGCCAGTATGTCGTGGGGTTTCTTCTCCTACGAGCAGTACTTC. This encodes CASMSWGFFSYEQYF. The whole variable domain, filled in from reference TRBV5-5 and TRBJ2-7, reads DAGVTQSPTHLIKTRGQQVTLRCSPISGHKSVSWYQQVLGQGPQFIFQYYEKEERGRGNFPDRFSARQFPNYSSELNVNALLLGDSALYLCASMSWGFFSYEQYFGPGTRLTVT.

The rearrangement links TRBV5-1 to TRBJ1-1, with 7 bases identical to TRBD1. V shed 4 bases and J 4 bases; nucleotides not matched to a gene: 7. This CDR3 region has 14 residues. Germline CDR1 and CDR2: SGHRS and YFSETQ. The CDR3 loop reads CASSEQGRSTEAFF. The CDR3, as DNA: TGCGCCAGCAGCGAACAGGGGAGAAGCACTGAAGCTTTCTTT.

This CDR3 reads CASSPGGGRTVNEQFF. In DNA, the CDR3 is TGTGCCAGCAGCCCCGGAGGAGGGAGGACAGTAAATGAGCAGTTCTTC. V gene TRBV12-3 or TRBV12-4 combines with J gene TRBJ2-1; D is tentatively TRBD1 or TRBD2 (6 bases each). V shed 6 bases and J shed 7 bases, with 22 bases lying between them. The CDR3 spans 16 residues.

This clonotype was counted ten times or more. The rearrangement links TRBV7-2 to TRBJ2-5; TRBD1 might be the D (5 bases). Germline V lookup: CDR1 SGHTA, CDR2 FQGNSA. The CDR3 runs 14 residues. Deletions cut 4 bases from V and 5 bases from J, with 14 bases between. The CDR3 protein is CASSSGLLPETQYF. The CDR3 DNA sequence: TGTGCCAGCAGCTCAGGGCTCCTTCCCGAGACCCAGTACTTC. Full variable domain (outside the CDR3, taken from reference TRBV7-2 and TRBJ2-5): GAGVSQSPSNKVTEKGKDVELRCDPISGHTALYWYRQSLGQGLEFLIYFQGNSAPDKSGLPSDRFSAERTGGSVSTLTIQRTQQEDSAVYLCASSSGLLPETQYFGPGTRLLVL.

The rearrangement uses TRBV19 and TRBJ1-5; unclear D gene. The CDR3 is 14 amino acids. The germline CDR1 and CDR2 sequences are LNHDA and SQIVND (reference sequence). The germline V and J ends were trimmed by 5 bases and 5 bases, with 13 bases remaining between them. The CDR3 DNA follows: TGTGCCAGTAGTCCCGGGGAGGGTTATCAGCCCCAGCATTTT. This gives the protein CASSPGEGYQPQHF.

The V call is TRBV6-1, the J call TRBJ1-1, with D possibly matching TRBD1 (6 bases). The ends were cut back, 2 bases at V and 6 bases at J, with 7 bases in the middle. Germline CDR1 and CDR2: MNHNS and SASEGT. This CDR3 region has 12 residues. CDR3: CASSEWGPEAFF. DNA for the CDR3: TGTGCCAGCAGTGAATGGGGGCCTGAAGCTTTCTTT.

This clonotype occurred a few times. V and J are TRBV28 and TRBJ1-2; possibly TRBD1 for D (5 bases). Trimming stripped 2 bases from V and 7 bases from J, with 11 bases between. The CDR3 totals 13 residues. Per germline, CDR1 MDHEN and CDR2 SYDVKM. CDR3 protein: CASSLGGTAGYTF. The DNA of the CDR3 is TGTGCCAGCAGTTTAGGGGGGACTGCTGGCTACACCTTC.

This clonotype appeared many times. V and J are TRBV12-3 or TRBV12-4 and TRBJ1-1; D remains ambiguous. The CDR3 is made up of 15 amino acids. Trimming stripped 7 bases from V and 0 bases from J, with 15 bases between. The CDR3 sequence: CASTDRRRMNTEAFF. The CDR3 DNA reads as TGTGCCAGCACCGACCGCAGGCGCATGAACACTGAAGCTTTCTTT.